This note documents a single T cell receptor beta chain sequence. Per germline, CDR1 PRHDT and CDR2 FYEKMQ (reference sequence). The CDR3 has 12 amino acids. The germline V and J ends were trimmed by 6 bases and 4 bases, with 9 bases remaining between them. This specimen belongs to a study of cytomegalovirus exposure and HLA in healthy donors. With 60 Vbeta and 13 Jbeta primers, the PCR was carried out. Measured with immunoSEQ multiplex PCR; TCRdb has only the in-frame clones, and not every one. This sample has roughly 92,000 clones, with 80% found just once. The origin of this receptor is a woman in her fifties or sixties in good health and CMV-seropositive. Specimen: PBMCs. This chain joins TRBV13 and TRBJ1-2, with D hard to call. CDR3 coding DNA: TGTGCCAGCAGTCTGCGGCCCTATGGCTACACCTTC. It encodes CASSLRPYGYTF.